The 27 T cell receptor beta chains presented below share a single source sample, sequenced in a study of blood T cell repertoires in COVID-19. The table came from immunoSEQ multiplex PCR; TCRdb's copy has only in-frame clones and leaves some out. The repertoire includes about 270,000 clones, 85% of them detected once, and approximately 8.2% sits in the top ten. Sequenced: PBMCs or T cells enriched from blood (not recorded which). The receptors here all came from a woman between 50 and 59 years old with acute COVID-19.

In nucleotides, the CDR3 is TGTGCCAGCAGCTTAGGGGCAGGGGGCATCGATGGCTACACCTTC. Its protein product is CASSLGAGGIDGYTF. This chain links TRBV7-9 with TRBJ1-2; 8 positions match TRBD1. The CDR3 consists of 15 residues. V gave up 1 base and J gave up 6 bases; unmatched junction bases: 7. CDR1 is SEHNR and CDR2 is FQNEAQ in the germline V gene (reference sequence).

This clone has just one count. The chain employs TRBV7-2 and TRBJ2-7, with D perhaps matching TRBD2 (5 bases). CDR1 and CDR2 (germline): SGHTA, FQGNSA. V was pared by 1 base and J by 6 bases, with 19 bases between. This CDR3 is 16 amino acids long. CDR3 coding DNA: TGTGCCAGCAGCTTAGAGGTCCCGGGGTTAGGGTCCGAGCAGTACTTC. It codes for CASSLEVPGLGSEQYF. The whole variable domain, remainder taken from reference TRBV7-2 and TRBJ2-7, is GAGVSQSPSNKVTEKGKDVELRCDPISGHTALYWYRQSLGQGLEFLIYFQGNSAPDKSGLPSDRFSAERTGGSVSTLTIQRTQQEDSAVYLCASSLEVPGLGSEQYFGPGTRLTVT.

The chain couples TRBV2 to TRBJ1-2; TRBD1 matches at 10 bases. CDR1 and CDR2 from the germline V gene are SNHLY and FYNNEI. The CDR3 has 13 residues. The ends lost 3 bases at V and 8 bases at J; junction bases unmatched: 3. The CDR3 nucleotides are TGTGCCAGCAGTGAGGGGACAGGGGACGGCTACACCTTC. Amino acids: CASSEGTGDGYTF.

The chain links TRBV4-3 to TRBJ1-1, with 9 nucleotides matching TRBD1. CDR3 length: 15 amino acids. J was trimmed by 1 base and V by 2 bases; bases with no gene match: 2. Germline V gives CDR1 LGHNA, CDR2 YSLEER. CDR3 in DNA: TGCGCCAGCAGCCAAACAGGGGGCAGGAACACTGAAGCTTTCTTT. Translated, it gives CASSQTGGRNTEAFF.

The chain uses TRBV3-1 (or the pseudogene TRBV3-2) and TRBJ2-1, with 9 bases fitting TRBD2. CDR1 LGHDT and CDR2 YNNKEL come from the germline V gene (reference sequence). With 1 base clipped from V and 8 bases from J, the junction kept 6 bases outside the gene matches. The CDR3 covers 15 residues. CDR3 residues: CASSQAAGGLHEQFF. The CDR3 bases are TGTGCCAGCAGCCAAGCGGCGGGGGGGCTCCATGAGCAGTTCTTC.

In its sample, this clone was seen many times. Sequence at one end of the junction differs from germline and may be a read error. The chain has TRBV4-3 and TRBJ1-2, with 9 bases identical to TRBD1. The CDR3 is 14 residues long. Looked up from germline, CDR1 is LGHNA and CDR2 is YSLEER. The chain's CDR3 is CASSQMPGTGSYFF. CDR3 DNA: TGCGCCAGCAGCCAAATGCCCGGGACAGGGAGCTACTTCTTC.

The CDR3 DNA is TGCGCCAGCAGCCAAGATGGCTTTTCAAAGACCCAGTACTTC. It yields the protein CASSQDGFSKTQYF. The chain uses TRBV4-3 and TRBJ2-5, with no clear D. V was clipped by 0 bases and J by 6 bases, with 11 bases between them. CDR1 LGHNA and CDR2 YSLEER come from the germline V gene. This CDR3 is built from 14 residues.

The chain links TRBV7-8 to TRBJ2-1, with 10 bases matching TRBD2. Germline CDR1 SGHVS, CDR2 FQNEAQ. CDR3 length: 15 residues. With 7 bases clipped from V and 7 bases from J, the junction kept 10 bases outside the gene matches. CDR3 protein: CASMSTGTSANEQFF. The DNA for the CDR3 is TGTGCCAGCATGTCAACCGGGACTAGCGCAAATGAGCAGTTCTTC. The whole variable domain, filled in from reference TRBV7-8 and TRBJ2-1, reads GAGVSQSPRYKVAKRGQDVALRCDPISGHVSLFWYQQALGQGPEFLTYFQNEAQLDKSGLPSDRFFAERPEGSVSTLKIQRTQQEDSAVYLCASMSTGTSANEQFFGPGTRLTVL.

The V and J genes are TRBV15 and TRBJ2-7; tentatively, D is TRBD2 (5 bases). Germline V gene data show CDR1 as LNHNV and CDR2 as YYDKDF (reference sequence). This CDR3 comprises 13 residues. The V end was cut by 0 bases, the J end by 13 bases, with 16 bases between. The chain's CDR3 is CATSRDGLEGPYF. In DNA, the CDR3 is TGTGCCACCAGCAGAGATGGACTTGAAGGTCCCTACTTC.

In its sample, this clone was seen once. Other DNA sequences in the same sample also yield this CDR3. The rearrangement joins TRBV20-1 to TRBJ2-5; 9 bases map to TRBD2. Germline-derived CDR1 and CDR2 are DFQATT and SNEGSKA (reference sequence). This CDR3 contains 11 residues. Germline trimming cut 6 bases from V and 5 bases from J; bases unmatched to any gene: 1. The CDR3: CSAAGGETQYF. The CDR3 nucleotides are TGCAGTGCGGCGGGGGGGGAGACCCAGTACTTC.

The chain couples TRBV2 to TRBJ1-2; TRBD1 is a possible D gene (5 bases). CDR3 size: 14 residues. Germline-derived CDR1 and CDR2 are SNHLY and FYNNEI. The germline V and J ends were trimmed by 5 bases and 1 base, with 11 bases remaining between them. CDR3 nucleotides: TGTGCCAGCAGTTCGGGACTCTATAACTATGGCTACACCTTC. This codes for CASSSGLYNYGYTF.

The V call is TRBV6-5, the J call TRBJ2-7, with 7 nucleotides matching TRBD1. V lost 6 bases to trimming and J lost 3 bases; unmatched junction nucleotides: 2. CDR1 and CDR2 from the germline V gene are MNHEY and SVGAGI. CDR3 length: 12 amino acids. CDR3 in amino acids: CASRRDSYEQYF. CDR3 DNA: TGTGCCAGCAGAAGGGACAGCTACGAGCAGTACTTC.

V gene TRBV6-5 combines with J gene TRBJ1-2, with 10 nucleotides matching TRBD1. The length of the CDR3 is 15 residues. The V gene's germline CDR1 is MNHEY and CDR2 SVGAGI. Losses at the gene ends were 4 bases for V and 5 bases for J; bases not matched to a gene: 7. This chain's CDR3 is CASSFGQGGSYGYTF. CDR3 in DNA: TGTGCCAGCAGTTTCGGACAGGGGGGATCGTATGGCTACACCTTC.

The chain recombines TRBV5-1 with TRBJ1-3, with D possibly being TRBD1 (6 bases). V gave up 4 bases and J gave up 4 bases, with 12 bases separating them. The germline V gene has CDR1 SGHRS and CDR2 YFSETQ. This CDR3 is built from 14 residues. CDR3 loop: CASSDQGQGNTIYF. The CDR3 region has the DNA TGCGCCAGCAGCGACCAAGGACAGGGAAACACCATATATTTT.

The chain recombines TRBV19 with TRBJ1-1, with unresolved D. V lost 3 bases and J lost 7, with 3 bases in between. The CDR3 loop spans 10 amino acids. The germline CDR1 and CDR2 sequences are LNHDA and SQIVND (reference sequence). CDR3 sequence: CASSMSEAFF. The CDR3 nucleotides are TGTGCCAGTAGTATGAGTGAAGCTTTCTTT.

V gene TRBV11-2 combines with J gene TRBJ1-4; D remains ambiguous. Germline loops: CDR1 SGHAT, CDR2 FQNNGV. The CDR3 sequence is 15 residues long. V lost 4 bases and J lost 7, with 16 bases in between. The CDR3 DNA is TGTGCCAGCAGCTCAGCGACTAATTTTGGTGAAAAACTGTTTTTT. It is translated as CASSSATNFGEKLFF.

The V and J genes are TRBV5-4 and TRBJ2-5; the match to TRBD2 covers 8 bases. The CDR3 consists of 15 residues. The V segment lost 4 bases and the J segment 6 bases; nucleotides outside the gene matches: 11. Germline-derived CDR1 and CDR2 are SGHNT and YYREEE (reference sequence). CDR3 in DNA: TGTGCCAGCAGCACCTCTGGAGGCGGGGGGAAGACCCAGTACTTC. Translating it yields CASSTSGGGGKTQYF.

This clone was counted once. The CDR3 sequence is CASSPETGGRQPQHF. In DNA form, the CDR3 reads TGTGCCAGCTCACCGGAGACAGGGGGCAGACAGCCCCAGCATTTT. The chain employs TRBV18 and TRBJ1-5; 10 positions agree with TRBD1. In germline, CDR1 is KGHSH, CDR2 LQKENI. Unmatched junction bases numbered 6, after V lost 3 bases and J lost 7 bases. The CDR3 has 15 amino acids.

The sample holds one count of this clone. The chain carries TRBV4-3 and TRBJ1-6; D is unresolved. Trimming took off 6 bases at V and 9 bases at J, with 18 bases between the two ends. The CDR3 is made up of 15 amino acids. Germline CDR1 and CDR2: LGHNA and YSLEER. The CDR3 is CASRPGIQIASPLHF. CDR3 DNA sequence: TGCGCCAGCAGACCCGGGATACAGATAGCTTCACCCCTCCACTTT.

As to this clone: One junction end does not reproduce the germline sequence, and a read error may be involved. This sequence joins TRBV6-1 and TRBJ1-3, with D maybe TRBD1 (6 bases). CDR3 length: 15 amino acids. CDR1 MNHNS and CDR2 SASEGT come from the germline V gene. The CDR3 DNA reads TGTGCCAGCAGGGAAGGACAGAGCTCTGGAAACACCATATATTTT. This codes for CASREGQSSGNTIYF.

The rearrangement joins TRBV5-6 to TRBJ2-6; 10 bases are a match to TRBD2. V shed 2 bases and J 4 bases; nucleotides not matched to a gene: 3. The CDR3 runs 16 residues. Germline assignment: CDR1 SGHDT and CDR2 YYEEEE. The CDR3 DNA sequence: TGTGCCAGCAGCTTAACTAGCGGGGTAGGGGCCAACGTCCTGACTTTC. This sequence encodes CASSLTSGVGANVLTF.

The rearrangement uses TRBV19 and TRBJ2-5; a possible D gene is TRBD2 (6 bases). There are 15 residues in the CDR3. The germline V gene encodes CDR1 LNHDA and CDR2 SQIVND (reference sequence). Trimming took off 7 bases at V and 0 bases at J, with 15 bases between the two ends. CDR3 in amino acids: CASKGGGANQETQYF. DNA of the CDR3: TGTGCCAGTAAAGGAGGCGGGGCAAACCAAGAGACCCAGTACTTC.

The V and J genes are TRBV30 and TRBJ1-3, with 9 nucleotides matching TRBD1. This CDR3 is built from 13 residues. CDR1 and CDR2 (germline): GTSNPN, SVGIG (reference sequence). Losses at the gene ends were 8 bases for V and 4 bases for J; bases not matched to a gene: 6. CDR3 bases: TGTGCCCAGGACAGGGGTTACGGAAACACCATATATTTT. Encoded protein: CAQDRGYGNTIYF.

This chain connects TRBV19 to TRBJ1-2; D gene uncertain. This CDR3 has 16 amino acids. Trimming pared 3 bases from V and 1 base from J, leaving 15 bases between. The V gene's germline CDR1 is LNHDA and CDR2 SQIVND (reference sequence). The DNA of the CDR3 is TGTGCCAGTAGTATTCCTAGACGTAGCAATAACTATGGCTACACCTTC. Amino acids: CASSIPRRSNNYGYTF. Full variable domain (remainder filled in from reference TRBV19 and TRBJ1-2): DGGITQSPKYLFRKEGQNVTLSCEQNLNHDAMYWYRQDPGQGLRLIYYSQIVNDFQKGDIAEGYSVSREKKESFPLTVTSAQKNPTAFYLCASSIPRRSNNYGYTFGSGTRLTVV.

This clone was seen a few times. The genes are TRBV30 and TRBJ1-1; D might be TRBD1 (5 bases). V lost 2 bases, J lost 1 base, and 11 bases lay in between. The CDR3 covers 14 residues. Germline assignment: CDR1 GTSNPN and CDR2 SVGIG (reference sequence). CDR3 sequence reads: CAWSSWGWNTEAFF. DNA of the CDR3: TGTGCCTGGAGTTCCTGGGGCTGGAACACTGAAGCTTTCTTT.

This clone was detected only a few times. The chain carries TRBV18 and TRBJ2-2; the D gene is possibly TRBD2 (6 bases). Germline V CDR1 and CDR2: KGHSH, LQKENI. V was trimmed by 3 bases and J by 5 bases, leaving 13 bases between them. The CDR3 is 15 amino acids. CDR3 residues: CASSPSGVPTGELFF. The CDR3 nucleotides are TGTGCCAGCTCACCCTCGGGGGTGCCTACCGGGGAGCTGTTTTTT.

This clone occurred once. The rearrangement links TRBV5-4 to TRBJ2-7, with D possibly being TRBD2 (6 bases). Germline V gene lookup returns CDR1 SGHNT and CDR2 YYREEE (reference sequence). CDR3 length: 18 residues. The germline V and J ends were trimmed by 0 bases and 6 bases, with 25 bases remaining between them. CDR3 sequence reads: CASSLALGGNLRVSEQYF. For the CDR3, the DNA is TGTGCCAGCAGCTTGGCCCTTGGAGGGAATCTCAGGGTATCCGAGCAGTACTTC. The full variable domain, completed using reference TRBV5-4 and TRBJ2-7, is ETGVTQSPTHLIKTRGQQVTLRCSSQSGHNTVSWYQQALGQGPQFIFQYYREEENGRGNFPPRFSGLQFPNYSSELNVNALELDDSALYLCASSLALGGNLRVSEQYFGPGTRLTVT.